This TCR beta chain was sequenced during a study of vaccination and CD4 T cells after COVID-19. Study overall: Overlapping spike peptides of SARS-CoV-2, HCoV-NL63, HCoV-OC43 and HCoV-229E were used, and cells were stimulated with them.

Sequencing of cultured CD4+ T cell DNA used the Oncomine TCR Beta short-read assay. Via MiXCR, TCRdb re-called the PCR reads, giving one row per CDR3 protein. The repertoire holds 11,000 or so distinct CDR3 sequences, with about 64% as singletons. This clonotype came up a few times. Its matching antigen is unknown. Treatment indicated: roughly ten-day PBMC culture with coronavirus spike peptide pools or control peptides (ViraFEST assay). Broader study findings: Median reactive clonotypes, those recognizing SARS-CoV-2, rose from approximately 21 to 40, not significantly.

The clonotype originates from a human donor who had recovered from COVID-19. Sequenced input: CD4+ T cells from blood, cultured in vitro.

The CDR3 DNA sequence: TGTGCCAGCAGCGGAAACAGGGGGCTAAATGAAGGAAGCTATGGCTACACCTTC. Protein product: CASSGNRGLNEGSYGYTF. The genes are TRBV5-5 and TRBJ1-2; TRBD1 matches at 9 bases. The CDR3 is made up of 18 amino acids. The trim removed 4 bases at V and 4 bases at J, leaving 17 bases unmatched. The germline gives CDR1 SGHKS, CDR2 YYEKEE (reference sequence).